This T cell receptor (beta chain) stems from a study of a mutant IDH1 vaccine in newly diagnosed glioma. General study points: Pseudoprogression apparently lacked any relation to changes in top peripheral T cell clonotypes.

Time point given: baseline, week 1 (first vaccination visit). As for treatment: pre-vaccination baseline after standard-of-care therapy. As for this clone: The antigen remains unidentified.

Produced via immunoSEQ multiplex PCR; TCRdb's table is partial and in-frame only. The sample includes about 46,000 clones, 86% seen only once; the top ten take 2% to 3%. Sequenced here: PBMCs, sampled from a glioma patient treated with radiotherapy, temozolomide or both. The receptor's source is a man aged 40-49 years with glioma.

DNA for the CDR3: TGTGCCAGCAGTGAATATGGCAGCGGGACGCTAGATACGCAGTATTTT. Its translation is CASSEYGSGTLDTQYF. This chain uses TRBV25-1 with TRBJ2-3; 7 bases fit TRBD2. The CDR3 is 16 amino acids. The germline V gene has CDR1 MGHDK and CDR2 SYGVNS. J lost 5 bases, V lost 0 bases, and 8 bases had no gene match. Drawing the rest from reference TRBV25-1 and TRBJ2-3, the complete variable domain is EADIYQTPRYLVIGTGKKITLECSQTMGHDKMYWYQQDPGMELHLIHYSYGVNSTEKGDLSSESTVSRIRTEHFPLTLESARPSHTSQYLCASSEYGSGTLDTQYFGPGTRLTVL.